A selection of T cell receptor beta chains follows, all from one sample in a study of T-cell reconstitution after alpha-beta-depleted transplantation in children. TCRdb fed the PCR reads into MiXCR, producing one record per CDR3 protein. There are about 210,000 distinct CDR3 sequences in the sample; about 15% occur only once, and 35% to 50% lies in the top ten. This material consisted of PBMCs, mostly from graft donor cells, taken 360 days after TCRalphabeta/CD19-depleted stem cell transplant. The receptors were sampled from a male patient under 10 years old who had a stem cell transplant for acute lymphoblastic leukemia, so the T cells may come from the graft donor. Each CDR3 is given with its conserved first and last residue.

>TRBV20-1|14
CSTAGTRSTDTQYF
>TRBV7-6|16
CASSLGGTVHQETQYF
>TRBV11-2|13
CASSRDRGHIQYF
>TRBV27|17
CASSLLAASDRPDTQYF
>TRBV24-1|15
CATYRSGQGAYEQYF
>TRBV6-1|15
CASSTTHLANYGYTF
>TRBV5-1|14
CASSLEAPTGELFF
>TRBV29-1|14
CSVDREDSQETQYF
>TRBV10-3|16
CAISESERYGNQPQHF
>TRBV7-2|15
CASRHYPVPLYEQYF
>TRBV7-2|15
CASSPVTGGGQPQHF
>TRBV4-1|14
CASSQDRAAETQYF
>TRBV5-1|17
CASSLGTGTNGANVLTF
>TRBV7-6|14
CASTPRGGLETQYF
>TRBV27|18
CASSGGLNGGGSQETQYF
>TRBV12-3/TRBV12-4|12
CATLFLGYGYTF
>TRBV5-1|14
CASSHDRASDTQYF
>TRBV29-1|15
CSLLGDRGRRETQYF
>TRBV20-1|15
CSARGWGAVTGELFF
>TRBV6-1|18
CASSRVTRLAGLQETQYF
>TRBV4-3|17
CASSPFFGTGMLLAQYF
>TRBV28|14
CATELGQLEEKLFF
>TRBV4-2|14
CASSQDLGFREAFF